This TCR beta chain appears in the sequencing data of a study of T-cell reconstitution after alpha-beta-depleted transplantation in children. Notes on the study in general: Two months or so post-transplant, alpha-beta T cells reportedly derived from several hundred expanded graft clones.

It was with unique molecular identifiers that the TCRbeta library was prepared. MiXCR, run by TCRdb on the PCR reads, gives a single entry per CDR3 protein. The sample has approximately 190,000 distinct CDR3 sequences; about 8.7% are singletons. The V gene lost 0 bases and the J gene lost 8 bases, with 7 bases spanning the gap. Germline lookup yields CDR1 SGHRS and CDR2 YFSETQ. The CDR3 consists of 12 residues. This clonotype occurred many times. Its target is unknown. V and J are TRBV5-1 and TRBJ2-3, with D unresolved. This receptor was taken from a male patient aged 2 to 10 who had a stem cell transplant for acute myeloid leukemia, so the T cells may come from the graft donor. The input for sequencing was PBMCs, mostly from graft donor cells, taken 360 days after TCRalphabeta/CD19-depleted stem cell transplant. The CDR3 DNA reads as TGCGCCAGCAGCTTGGACTGGGGTACGCAGTATTTT. It translates to CASSLDWGTQYF. The full variable domain, with the rest looked up from reference TRBV5-1 and TRBJ2-3, is KAGVTQTPRYLIKTRGQQVTLSCSPISGHRSVSWYQQTPGQGLQFLFEYFSETQRNKGNFPGRFSGRQFSNSRSEMNVSTLELGDSALYLCASSLDWGTQYFGPGTRLTVL.